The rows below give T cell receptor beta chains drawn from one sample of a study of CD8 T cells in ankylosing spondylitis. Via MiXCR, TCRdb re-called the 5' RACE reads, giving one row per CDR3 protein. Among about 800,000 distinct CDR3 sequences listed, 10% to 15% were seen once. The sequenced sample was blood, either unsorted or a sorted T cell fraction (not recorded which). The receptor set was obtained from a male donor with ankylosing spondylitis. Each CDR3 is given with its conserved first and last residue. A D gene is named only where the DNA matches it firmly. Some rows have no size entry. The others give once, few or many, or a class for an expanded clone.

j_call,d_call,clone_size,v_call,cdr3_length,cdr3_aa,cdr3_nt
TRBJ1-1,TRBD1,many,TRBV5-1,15,CASSLAGQGNTEAFF,TGCGCCAGCAGCTTGGCGGGACAGGGGAACACTGAAGCTTTCTTT
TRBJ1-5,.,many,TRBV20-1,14,CSAVHGTTNQPQHF,TGCAGTGCTGTTCATGGGACCACCAATCAGCCCCAGCATTTT
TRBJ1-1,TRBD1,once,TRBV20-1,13,CRAVQGINTEAFF,TGCAGGGCCGTACAGGGGATAAACACTGAAGCTTTCTTT
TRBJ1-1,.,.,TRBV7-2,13,CASSLEAKREAFF,TGTGCCAGCAGCTTAGAGGCGAAACGGGAGGCTTTCTTT
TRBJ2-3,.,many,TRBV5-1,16,CASSLGQPGLGDTQYF,TGCGCCAGCAGCTTGGGCCAGCCGGGACTCGGAGATACGCAGTATTTT
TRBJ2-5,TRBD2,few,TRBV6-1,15,CASSAVAGGSETQYF,TGTGCCAGCAGTGCCGTAGCGGGAGGGTCAGAGACCCAGTACTTC
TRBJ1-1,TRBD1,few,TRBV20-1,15,CSAREVGQGFSEAFF,TGCAGTGCTAGAGAAGTTGGACAGGGTTTCTCTGAAGCTTTCTTT
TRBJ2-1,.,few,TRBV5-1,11,CASRETQTQFF,TGCGCCAGCAGAGAGACCCAAACCCAGTTCTTC
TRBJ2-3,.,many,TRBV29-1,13,CSVETGGTDTQYF,TGCAGCGTTGAAACGGGGGGCACAGATACGCAGTATTTT
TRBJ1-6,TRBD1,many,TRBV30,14,CAWSVTQGDSPLHF,TGTGCCTGGAGTGTAACCCAGGGGGATTCACCCCTCCACTTT
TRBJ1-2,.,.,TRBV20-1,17,CSAPTRSQGTFGYGYTF,TGCAGTGCTCCAACCCGAAGTCAGGGGACCTTTGGCTATGGCTACACCTTC
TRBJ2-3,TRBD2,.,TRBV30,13,CAWSRRGRDTQYF,TGTGCCTGGAGTAGGCGGGGGAGAGATACGCAGTATTTT
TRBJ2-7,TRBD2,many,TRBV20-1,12,CSLAGQFHEQYF,TGCAGTCTAGCGGGACAGTTCCACGAGCAGTACTTC
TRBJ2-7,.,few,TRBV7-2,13,CASSLASGGGQYF,TGTGCCAGCAGCTTAGCGTCCGGGGGCGGGCAGTACTTC
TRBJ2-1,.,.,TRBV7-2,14,CASSLDPGVDEQFF,TGTGCCAGCAGCTTAGACCCAGGGGTCGATGAGCAGTTCTTC
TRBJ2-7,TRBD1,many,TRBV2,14,CASSGRDSSYEQYF,TGTGCCAGCAGTGGCCGGGACAGCTCCTACGAGCAGTACTTC
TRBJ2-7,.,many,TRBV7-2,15,CASSIGPGGYYEQYF,TGTGCCAGCAGTATTGGTCCCGGCGGGTACTACGAGCAGTACTTC
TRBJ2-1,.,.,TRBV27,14,CASSLKYSYNEQFF,TGTGCCAGCAGTTTGAAGTACTCCTACAATGAGCAGTTCTTC
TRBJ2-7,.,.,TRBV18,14,CASSRNTDVGEQYF,TGTGCCAGCTCAAGGAACACGGATGTCGGCGAGCAGTACTTC
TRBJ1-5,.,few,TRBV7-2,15,CASRSDTGTNQPQHF,TGTGCCAGCAGATCGGACACGGGAACCAATCAGCCCCAGCATTTT
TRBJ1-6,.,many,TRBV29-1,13,CSVQRLEGSPLHF,TGCAGCGTTCAGCGGCTGGAAGGTTCACCCCTCCACTTT
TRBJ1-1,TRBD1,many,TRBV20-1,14,CSARGQGRGTEAFF,TGCAGTGCTAGAGGACAGGGGCGCGGCACTGAAGCTTTCTTT
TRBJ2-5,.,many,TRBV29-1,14,CSVLGVGGAETQYF,TGCAGCGTCCTTGGCGTGGGGGGCGCAGAGACCCAGTACTTC
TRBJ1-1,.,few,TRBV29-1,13,CSVDHQGTTEAFF,TGCAGCGTTGACCATCAGGGAACCACTGAAGCTTTCTTT
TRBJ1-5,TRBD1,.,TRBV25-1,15,CASSAGQGLIQPQHF,TGTGCCAGCAGTGCAGGACAGGGTTTAATTCAGCCCCAGCATTTT